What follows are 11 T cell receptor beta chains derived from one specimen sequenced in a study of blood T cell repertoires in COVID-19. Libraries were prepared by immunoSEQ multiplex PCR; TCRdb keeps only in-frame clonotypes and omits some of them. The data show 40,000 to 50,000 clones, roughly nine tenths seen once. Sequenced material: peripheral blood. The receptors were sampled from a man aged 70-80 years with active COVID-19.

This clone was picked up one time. The CDR3 sequence: CASRFGLAPYEQYF. In DNA form, the CDR3 reads TGTGCCAGCAGATTCGGACTAGCCCCCTACGAGCAGTACTTC. The V and J genes are TRBV28 and TRBJ2-7, with 8 bases that match TRBD2. The CDR3 runs to 14 residues. Germline CDR1 MDHEN, CDR2 SYDVKM. The V and J ends lost 6 bases and 2 bases, in that order; junction bases with no gene match: 6.

The CDR3 protein is CASSPPRTRVMEQYF. Written as DNA, the CDR3 is TGTGCCAGCTCACCACCGAGGACCAGGGTGATGGAGCAGTACTTC. The chain has TRBV18 and TRBJ2-7, with TRBD1 as a possible D gene (5 bases). Germline-derived CDR1 and CDR2 are KGHSH and LQKENI. This CDR3 comprises 15 residues. Trimming left V 0 bases short and J 7 bases short, with 16 bases between.

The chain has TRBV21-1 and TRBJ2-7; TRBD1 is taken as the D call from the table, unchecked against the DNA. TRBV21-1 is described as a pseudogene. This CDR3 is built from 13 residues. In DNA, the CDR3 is TGTGCCAGCCGGGACAGGGGGCTCTACGAGCAGTACTTC. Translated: CASRDRGLYEQYF.

The CDR3 here is CAIRDGGGLNYGYTF. The DNA for the CDR3 is TGTGCCATCAGGGACGGGGGGGGACTCAACTATGGCTACACCTTC. J is TRBJ1-2 and V is TRBV10-3; maybe TRBD1 (5 bases). Looked up from germline, CDR1 is ENHRY and CDR2 is SYGVKD. The CDR3 is 15 amino acids. Deletions cut 6 bases from V and 2 bases from J, with 16 bases between.

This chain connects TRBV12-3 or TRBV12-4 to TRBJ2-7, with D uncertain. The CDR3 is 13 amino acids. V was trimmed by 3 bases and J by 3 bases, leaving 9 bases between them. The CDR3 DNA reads TGTGCCAGCAGTTTCCAGCGCCTCTACGAGCAGTACTTC. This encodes CASSFQRLYEQYF.

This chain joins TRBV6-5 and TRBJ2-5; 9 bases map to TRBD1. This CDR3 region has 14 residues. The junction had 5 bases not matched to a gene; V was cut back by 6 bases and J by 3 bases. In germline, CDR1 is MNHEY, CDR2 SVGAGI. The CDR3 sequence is CASRQGAWEETQYF. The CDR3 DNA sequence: TGTGCCAGCAGACAGGGGGCTTGGGAAGAGACCCAGTACTTC.

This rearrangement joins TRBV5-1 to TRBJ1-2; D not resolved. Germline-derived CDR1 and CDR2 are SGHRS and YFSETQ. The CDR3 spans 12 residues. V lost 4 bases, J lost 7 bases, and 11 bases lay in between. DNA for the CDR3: TGCGCCAGCAGCATGTCCCGGGGTGGCTACACCTTC. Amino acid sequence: CASSMSRGGYTF. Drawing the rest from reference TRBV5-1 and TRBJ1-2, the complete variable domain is KAGVTQTPRYLIKTRGQQVTLSCSPISGHRSVSWYQQTPGQGLQFLFEYFSETQRNKGNFPGRFSGRQFSNSRSEMNVSTLELGDSALYLCASSMSRGGYTFGSGTRLTVV.

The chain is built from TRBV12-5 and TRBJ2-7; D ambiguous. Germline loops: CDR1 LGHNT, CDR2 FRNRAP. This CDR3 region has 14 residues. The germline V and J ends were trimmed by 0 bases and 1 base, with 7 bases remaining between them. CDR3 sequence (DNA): TGTGCTAGTGGTTTGGTACCCGAGTCCTACGAGCAGTACTTC. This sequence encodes CASGLVPESYEQYF.

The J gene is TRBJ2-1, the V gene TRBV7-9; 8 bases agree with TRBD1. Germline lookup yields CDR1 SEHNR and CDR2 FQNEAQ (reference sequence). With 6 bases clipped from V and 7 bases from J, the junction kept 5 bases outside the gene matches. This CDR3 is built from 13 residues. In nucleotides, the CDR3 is TGTGCCAGCAGGACAGGGGAGTGGAATGAGCAGTTCTTC. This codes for CASRTGEWNEQFF.

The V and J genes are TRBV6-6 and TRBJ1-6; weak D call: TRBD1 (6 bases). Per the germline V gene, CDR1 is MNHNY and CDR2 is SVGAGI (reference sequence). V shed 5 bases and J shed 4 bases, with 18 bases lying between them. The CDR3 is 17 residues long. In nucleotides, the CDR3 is TGTGCCAGCAGTCAGTTCTTGGGACAAACTTATAATTCACCCCTCCACTTT. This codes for CASSQFLGQTYNSPLHF.

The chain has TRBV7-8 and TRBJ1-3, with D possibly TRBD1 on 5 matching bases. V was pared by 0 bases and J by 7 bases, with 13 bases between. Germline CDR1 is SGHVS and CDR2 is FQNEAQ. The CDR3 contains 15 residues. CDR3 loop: CASSLAQVPVNTIYF. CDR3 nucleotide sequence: TGTGCCAGCAGCTTAGCACAGGTTCCGGTTAACACCATATATTTT. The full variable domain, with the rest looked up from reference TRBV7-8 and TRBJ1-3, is GAGVSQSPRYKVAKRGQDVALRCDPISGHVSLFWYQQALGQGPEFLTYFQNEAQLDKSGLPSDRFFAERPEGSVSTLKIQRTQQEDSAVYLCASSLAQVPVNTIYFGEGSWLTVV.